What follows is one TCR beta chain and its context. The data are from a study of OX40 agonist ivuxolimab in advanced cancers. This CDR3 is 17 amino acids long. CDR1 and CDR2 (germline): ENHRY, SYGVKD. J gave up 3 bases and V 1 base, and 9 bases lay outside the gene matches. Repertoires were generated with immunoSEQ multiplex PCR, while TCRdb's copy carries only in-frame clones and drops some. The sample lists 99,000 or so clones; 94% were seen once. This TCR was recovered from an adult with an advanced solid tumor such as melanoma, head and neck, liver or kidney cancer. This chain links TRBV10-3 with TRBJ2-7; 10 bases align to TRBD2. The starting material was CD4+ or CD8+ T cells sorted from blood, obtained in a trial of the OX40 agonist ivuxolimab. CDR3 sequence (DNA): TGTGCCATCAGTGAGTATGGGAGCGGGAGGGGGAGCTACGAGCAGTACTTC. This encodes CAISEYGSGRGSYEQYF.